This T cell receptor beta chain was sequenced during a study of T cells after yellow fever vaccination. Overall study results and limits: Post-booster samples contained most primary-vaccination clones (approximately 96% CD4, around 90% CD8).

The CDR3 has 16 amino acids. Germline values: CDR1 SGDLS, CDR2 YYNGEE. V shed 4 bases, J shed 2 bases, and the junction held 10 bases outside the gene matches. TCR cDNA, made by 5'RACE template switching, carried an added universal primer site and UMIs. In TCRdb, the 5' RACE reads were re-called with MiXCR into one record per CDR3 protein. The sample lists over 150,000 distinct CDR3 sequences, 5.5% to 7.5% occurring once. This clonotype was counted many times. The antigen remains unidentified. This TCR derives from a man aged 18 to 29 who received the YFV17D yellow fever vaccine. The chain employs TRBV9 and TRBJ2-7, with 9 bases identical to TRBD1. Specimen: CD4+ T cells sorted from PBMCs, collected around 5 days after the first yellow fever vaccination. CDR3 region: CASSKRDRDSAYEQYF. The CDR3 DNA follows: TGTGCCAGCAGCAAACGGGACAGGGATAGCGCCTACGAGCAGTACTTC.